The T cell receptor beta chain described here comes from a study of CD8+ T cells in alopecia areata. The CDR3 covers 13 residues. The V end was cut by 7 bases, the J end by 7 bases, with 17 bases between. Germline V gene data show CDR1 as SQVTM and CDR2 as ANQGSEA. RNA was extracted and reverse transcribed into cDNA as the sequencing template. The repertoire was sequenced with immunoSEQ multiplex PCR; TCRdb's copy has only in-frame clones and lacks some. Here the sample spans 180,000 or so clones, around 63% being singletons. CD4+ and CD8+ T cells were sorted from PBMCs. The study's findings and limits: Possibly because of HLA-related factors, TCR sharing was less clear across patients than in mice.

This clone was detected a few times. The target antigen is unknown. The clonotype was recovered from a human donor with alopecia areata. The chain carries TRBV29-1 and TRBJ2-1; weak D call: TRBD2 (5 bases). This material consisted of CD4+ T cells sorted from blood, taken at week 0. The CDR3 region has the DNA TGCAGCGCTAGGAGGCTGTCTCAAAATGAGCAGTTCTTC. Protein sequence: CSARRLSQNEQFF.